This T cell receptor (beta chain) was documented in a study of T cell responses to AZD1222 COVID-19 vaccine. Sequenced by immunoSEQ multiplex PCR; TCRdb stores in-frame clones only, minus some. The data hold just under 95,000 clones, with roughly 93% observed a single time. Study-wide findings and caveats: Reportedly, nearly half the spike-specific TCRs target unmutated variant regions. The repertoires were collected only after the peak T cell response.

Germline V gene sequence: CDR1 KGHSH, CDR2 LQKENI. Trimming left V 4 bases short and J 7 bases short, with 14 bases between. The CDR3 is made up of 14 amino acids. This clone was seen more than once but under ten times. The antigen is not known. The sample was peripheral blood, taken on day 0 of AZD1222 vaccination. This clonotype was sampled from an adult in good health. This rearrangement joins TRBV18 to TRBJ1-5, with D perhaps matching TRBD1 (6 bases). The DNA of the CDR3 is TGTGCCAGCTCACAAGGGAACAGGGAACAGCCCCAGCATTTT. Translation gives CASSQGNREQPQHF.